The 18 T cell receptor beta chains below were found in one sample sequenced in a study of human T cells and chemical hapten exposure. The time point was: patch test 3, about 24 weeks after DPC sensitization. As for treatment: therapeutic diphenylcyclopropenone sensitization with weekly scalp DPC. TCRdb used MiXCR to reprocess the RACE reads, holding one entry per CDR3 protein. This table holds 150,000 to 200,000 distinct CDR3 sequences, about 27% found once. Sequenced here: whole blood, sampled in connection with sensitization to the hapten diphenylcyclopropenone (DPC). The receptors were gathered from a woman aged 18-30 years with alopecia areata. Some clones in this sample may be carry-over from other donors' samples.

The chain recombines TRBV29-1 with TRBJ1-2; 7 positions match TRBD1. Germline trimming cut 0 bases from V and 10 bases from J; bases unmatched to any gene: 14. Per germline, CDR1 SQVTM and CDR2 ANQGSEA. The CDR3 length is 15 residues. DNA of the CDR3: TGCAGCGTTGAAGATCTTAGACAGGGTGTTGCTCACTACACCTTC. Protein sequence: CSVEDLRQGVAHYTF.

The chain combines TRBV6-5 with TRBJ2-1; 9 bases line up with TRBD1. V was pared by 2 bases and J by 6 bases, with 2 bases of the junction left unmatched. This CDR3 contains 14 residues. The germline CDR1 and CDR2 sequences are MNHEY and SVGAGI. DNA of the CDR3: TGTGCCAGCAGTTACGGACAGGGGATCAATGAGCAGTTCTTC. Residues: CASSYGQGINEQFF.

This clonotype was recorded a few times. The chain uses TRBV20-1 and TRBJ2-4; TRBD2 agrees at 8 bases. The V gene's germline CDR1 is DFQATT and CDR2 SNEGSKA (reference sequence). V shed 5 bases and J 5 bases; nucleotides not matched to a gene: 17. This CDR3 spans 17 amino acids. The CDR3 is CSAPDLLAAGVENIQYF. CDR3 DNA sequence: TGCAGTGCTCCGGACCTACTAGCGGCGGGAGTCGAAAACATTCAGTACTTC.

This clonotype was picked up a small number of times. This rearrangement joins TRBV2 to TRBJ2-5; possibly TRBD2 for D (7 bases). CDR1 is SNHLY and CDR2 is FYNNEI in the germline V gene. The CDR3 is 14 residues long. The CDR3 DNA sequence: TGTGTTCCGGGGGGCCCGAGCGGGCCGGAGACCCAGTACTTC. It is translated as CVPGGPSGPETQYF.

The V gene is TRBV9, the J gene TRBJ1-6; D ambiguous. With 3 bases removed from V and 4 bases from J, the gap between germline ends came to 8 bases. Germline CDR1 SGDLS, CDR2 YYNGEE. This CDR3 region has 14 residues. The CDR3 region is CASSDQLYNSPLHF. In DNA, the CDR3 is TGTGCCAGCAGCGACCAGCTGTATAATTCACCCCTCCACTTT.

This clonotype was seen a handful of times. V usage is TRBV4-2 and J usage is TRBJ2-4; 8 bases line up with TRBD2. The J segment lost 1 base and the V segment lost 2 bases, leaving 10 bases of the junction unmatched. This CDR3 spans 18 amino acids. The germline gives CDR1 LGHNA, CDR2 YNFKEQ. CDR3 loop: CASSQLRMASGAKNIQYF. In DNA, the CDR3 is TGTGCCAGCAGCCAACTTCGAATGGCTAGCGGGGCCAAAAACATTCAGTACTTC.

This rearrangement joins TRBV5-1 to TRBJ1-4; 7 nucleotides line up with TRBD1. There are 15 residues in the CDR3. Germline lookup yields CDR1 SGHRS and CDR2 YFSETQ. The trim removed 4 bases at V and 8 bases at J, leaving 11 bases unmatched. The CDR3 sequence: CASSLQGGVGEKLFF. The CDR3 DNA reads TGCGCCAGCAGCCTCCAGGGGGGCGTTGGAGAAAAACTGTTTTTT.

The V gene is TRBV27, the J gene TRBJ2-2; the D is unclear. Looked up from germline, CDR1 is MNHEY and CDR2 is SMNVEV (reference sequence). V lost 5 bases and J lost 3, with 4 bases in between. This CDR3 is built from 12 residues. CDR3 sequence (DNA): TGTGCCAGCAGTCGATACACCGGGGAGCTGTTTTTT. Amino acids: CASSRYTGELFF.

This clonotype was counted between two and nine times. The gene calls are TRBV10-3 and TRBJ2-7; possible D gene TRBD1, 7 bases. The germline CDR1 and CDR2 sequences are ENHRY and SYGVKD. The length of the CDR3 is 15 residues. V dropped 4 bases and J dropped 5 bases, with 18 bases sitting between them. The DNA for the CDR3 is TGTGCCATCAGTGCGGCTCGGCAGGGGGAGGACGAGCAGTACTTC. It translates to CAISAARQGEDEQYF.

The gene calls are TRBV20-1 and TRBJ2-1; D unresolved. The CDR3 runs to 13 residues. Germline CDR1 and CDR2: DFQATT and SNEGSKA (reference sequence). V was shortened by 3 bases and J by 1 base, with 7 bases between the two germline ends. CDR3 nucleotide sequence: TGCAGTGCTAGCCGGCGATCCTACAATGAGCAGTTCTTC. Residues: CSASRRSYNEQFF.

This clonotype was detected ten times or more. The rearrangement links TRBV29-1 to TRBJ1-2; D remains ambiguous. Germline CDR1 reads SQVTM; CDR2 reads ANQGSEA. V was clipped by 4 bases and J by 8 bases, with 20 bases between them. The CDR3 consists of 14 residues. The CDR3 sequence: CSVGGARGGEGYTF. DNA of the CDR3: TGCAGCGTTGGAGGTGCTCGGGGAGGAGAGGGCTACACCTTC.

The V gene is TRBV7-2, the J gene TRBJ1-1, with 8 bases lining up with TRBD1. Per the germline V gene, CDR1 is SGHTA and CDR2 is FQGNSA. CDR3 length: 14 residues. The trim removed 6 bases at V and 4 bases at J, leaving 7 bases unmatched. Here the CDR3 DNA reads TGTGCCAGCAGAAGACAGGGGATTAGCACTGAAGCTTTCTTT. As protein: CASRRQGISTEAFF.

The chain employs TRBV16 and TRBJ2-1; D may match TRBD1 or TRBD2 (5 bases each). The CDR3 spans 12 residues. Germline loops: CDR1 KGHSY, CDR2 FQNENV. Trimming pared 2 bases from V and 12 bases from J, leaving 11 bases between. CDR3 nucleotides: TGTGCCAGCAGCCAACCCAGGGCGGGGCAGTTCTTC. Translation: CASSQPRAGQFF.

This chain joins TRBV4-1 and TRBJ1-2, with D possibly TRBD1 on 6 matching bases. The germline V and J ends were trimmed by 1 base and 4 bases, with 16 bases remaining between them. Germline lookup yields CDR1 MGHRA and CDR2 YSYEKL. This CDR3 is 16 amino acids long. CDR3 amino acids: CASSQGAGALPYGYTF. The CDR3 region has the DNA TGCGCCAGCAGCCAAGGGGCAGGGGCCCTTCCCTATGGCTACACCTTC.

Regarding this clonotype: Compared with germline, one end of the junction differs, possibly owing to a read error. V and J are TRBV2 and TRBJ2-3; 10 positions match TRBD2. The CDR3 totals 16 residues. From germline, CDR1 is SNHLY and CDR2 FYNNEI. CDR3 loop: CVSSDVAGGDTDTQYF. CDR3 bases: TGTGTCAGCAGTGATGTAGCGGGGGGTGACACAGATACGCAGTATTTT.

This clonotype has a handful of counts. The CDR3 nucleotides read TGTGCCATCAACGGACTAGCGGGGAACACAGATACGCAGTATTTT. It yields the protein CAINGLAGNTDTQYF. The chain carries TRBV10-3 and TRBJ2-3; 12 bases fit TRBD2. Trimming cost V 7 bases and J 2 bases; bases outside gene matches: 4. Germline CDR1 and CDR2: ENHRY and SYGVKD. CDR3 length: 15 amino acids.

CDR3 loop: CASVTGTDTQYF. The CDR3 nucleotides are TGTGCCAGCGTTACAGGGACAGATACGCAGTATTTT. The gene calls are TRBV7-9 and TRBJ2-3; possible D gene TRBD1, 6 bases. This CDR3 is built from 12 residues. With 8 bases removed from V and 3 bases from J, the gap between germline ends came to 9 bases. From germline, CDR1 is SEHNR and CDR2 FQNEAQ (reference sequence).

This clonotype was seen only a few times. The chain has TRBV20-1 and TRBJ2-1; TRBD2 matches 11 bases. CDR3 length: 18 residues. CDR1 DFQATT and CDR2 SNEGSKA come from the germline V gene (reference sequence). V gave up 2 bases and J gave up 0 bases; unmatched junction bases: 9. CDR3 sequence: CSARNPSGGHNSYNEQFF. The DNA for the CDR3 is TGCAGTGCTAGAAACCCTAGCGGGGGGCACAACTCCTACAATGAGCAGTTCTTC.